This T cell receptor beta chain was captured by sequencing in a study of blood T cell repertoires in COVID-19. Study-level information: PBMCs, B-cell-depleted T cells, or T cells were the source of the cDNA or gDNA that made up the material.

Per the authors' pipeline: Reference gene primer amplification in the assay estimated nucleated cell counts. Generated by immunoSEQ multiplex PCR, the TCRdb table keeps only in-frame clones and is missing some. The DNA gave D and trimming, while V, J and clone size come from that table. Among more than 400,000 clones listed, 90% were seen once. V lost 1 base, J lost 4 bases, and 4 bases lay in between. Germline-derived CDR1 and CDR2 are KGHSH and LQKENI. The CDR3 is made up of 12 amino acids. Participant age was about 18 to 89 years, and participants resided in 25 or so US areas. Donors in Cohort 3 counted as recovered after two negative PCRs, clearance, or symptom resolution.

The source of this sequence is a young man who had recovered from COVID-19. Source material: PBMCs or T cells enriched from blood (not recorded which). The chain combines TRBV18 with TRBJ1-2, with D uncertain. The CDR3 bases are TGTGCCAGCTCACCACGAGGCTATGGCTACACCTTC. Its protein product is CASSPRGYGYTF.